The 5 T cell receptor beta chains below were found in one sample sequenced in a study of molecular identifiers for immune sequencing clone quantification. TCRdb fed the PCR reads into MiXCR, producing one record per CDR3 protein. This repertoire shows over 600,000 distinct CDR3 sequences, 20% found once; its top ten account for roughly 0.85%. Sequenced sample: naive CD8+ T cells from blood, with Jurkat cell RNA spiked in. Subset described: FACS-sorted CD8+CD4-CCR7+CD45RA+ naive T cells. The receptors here all came from a human donor in good health. Some libraries in this study had Jurkat cell RNA spiked in.

Many counts were recorded for this clonotype. The genes are TRBV7-9 and TRBJ1-3; a weak D match, TRBD1 (5 bases). The germline gives CDR1 SEHNR, CDR2 FQNEAQ (reference sequence). This CDR3 has 19 residues. V shed 4 bases and J shed 0 bases, with 22 bases lying between them. CDR3 region: CASSYLGVVGPSSGNTIYF. The CDR3 nucleotides are TGTGCCAGCAGCTATTTAGGGGTTGTTGGCCCTAGCTCTGGAAACACCATATATTTT.

This clonotype was observed at least ten times. The rearrangement uses TRBV3-1 and TRBJ2-2; no clear D. The CDR3 has 15 residues. CDR1 and CDR2 from the germline V gene are LGHDT and YNNKEL (reference sequence). Trimming removed 0 bases from V and 7 bases from J, with 12 bases in between. The CDR3 DNA reads TGTGCCAGCAGCCAAGATGCCCAGATTTACGGGGAGCTGTTTTTT. Amino acids: CASSQDAQIYGELFF. Full variable domain (remainder filled in from reference TRBV3-1 and TRBJ2-2): DTAVSQTPKYLVTQMGNDKSIKCEQNLGHDTMYWYKQDSKKFLKIMFSYNNKELIINETVPNRFSPKSPDKAHLNLHINSLELGDSAVYFCASSQDAQIYGELFFGEGSRLTVL.

This clonotype was seen at least ten times. The rearrangement joins TRBV28 to TRBJ1-5, with D possibly TRBD1 on 6 matching bases. The V and J ends lost 6 bases and 7 bases respectively, with 16 bases between them. This CDR3 is 14 amino acids long. Germline CDR1 reads MDHEN; CDR2 reads SYDVKM. CDR3 protein: CASSTPGVGQPQHF. The CDR3 DNA sequence: TGTGCCAGCAGCACCCCAGGGGTCGGGCAGCCCCAGCATTTT.

The genes are TRBV3-1 and TRBJ1-1; tentatively, D is TRBD1 (6 bases). Germline V gives CDR1 LGHDT, CDR2 YNNKEL (reference sequence). The CDR3 is made up of 15 amino acids. Trimming cost V 0 bases and J 1 base, with 9 bases left between them. The CDR3 loop is CASSQEGHGNTEAFF. The CDR3 coding sequence is TGTGCCAGCAGCCAAGAGGGACACGGGAACACTGAAGCTTTCTTT.

The table lists this clonotype with many counts. CDR3 sequence (DNA): TGTGCCTGGGAACCGGACAGGAAAGCGCAGTATTTT. It is translated as CAWEPDRKAQYF. The chain carries TRBV30 and TRBJ2-3; 7 bases map to TRBD1. V lost 5 bases to trimming and J lost 10 bases; unmatched junction nucleotides: 9. CDR3 length equals 12 residues. Germline lookup yields CDR1 GTSNPN and CDR2 SVGIG (reference sequence). Full variable domain (remainder filled in from reference TRBV30 and TRBJ2-3): SQTIHQWPATLVQPVGSPLSLECTVEGTSNPNLYWYRQAAGRGLQLLFYSVGIGQISSEVPQNLSASRPQDRQFILSSKKLLLSDSGFYLCAWEPDRKAQYFGPGTRLTVL.